The 17 T cell receptor beta chains presented below share a single source sample, sequenced in a study of blood T cell repertoires in COVID-19. Only in-frame clones appear in the TCRdb table, and some are missing; sequencing was by immunoSEQ multiplex PCR. Of under 85,000 clones in the sample, roughly 80% are singletons; the top ten hold 13%. Sequencing was done on a sample of peripheral blood. All receptors derive from a man aged 50-60 years with COVID-19, enrolled during active disease.

The chain combines TRBV30 with TRBJ2-3; TRBD2 might be the D (7 bases). V shed 5 bases and J shed 6 bases, with 15 bases lying between them. Germline V gene lookup returns CDR1 GTSNPN and CDR2 SVGIG (reference sequence). The CDR3 is 13 residues long. Here the CDR3 DNA reads TGTGCCTGGGGACAAAAGGGGGGGGATACGCAGTATTTT. Protein sequence: CAWGQKGGDTQYF.

The rearrangement uses TRBV2 and TRBJ2-1; 9 bases align to TRBD2. V lost 7 bases and J lost 6; bases outside the gene matches: 10. Germline V gene data show CDR1 as SNHLY and CDR2 as FYNNEI. The CDR3 is 15 amino acids. The CDR3 sequence is CASKRYSGGTNEQFF. The CDR3 bases are TGTGCCAGCAAACGCTACAGCGGGGGGACCAATGAGCAGTTCTTC.

This sequence joins TRBV2 and TRBJ2-3; D call uncertain. Trimming removed 5 bases at V and 3 bases at J, with 3 bases between. The germline V gene has CDR1 SNHLY and CDR2 FYNNEI. The CDR3 spans 11 residues. CDR3 sequence: CASSPTDTQYF. CDR3 coding DNA: TGTGCCAGCAGTCCTACAGATACGCAGTATTTT.

The chain employs TRBV27 and TRBJ1-6; 7 bases line up with TRBD1. The CDR3 is 13 amino acids. Trimming took 7 bases from V and 6 from J; bases not matched to a gene: 3. Germline loops: CDR1 MNHEY, CDR2 SMNVEV (reference sequence). CDR3 DNA sequence: TGTGCCAGCAAGGGACAGCTTAATTCACCCCTCCACTTT. This codes for CASKGQLNSPLHF.

The chain uses TRBV11-1 and TRBJ2-5; TRBD1 agrees at 9 bases. With 8 bases clipped from V and 2 bases from J, the junction kept 9 bases outside the gene matches. The CDR3 runs to 15 residues. The germline CDR1 and CDR2 sequences are SGHAT and FQDESV (reference sequence). CDR3 in amino acids: CASLPGQGEQETQYF. The CDR3 DNA follows: TGTGCCAGCTTACCGGGACAGGGAGAGCAAGAGACCCAGTACTTC.

The rearrangement uses TRBV7-6 and TRBJ1-3; tentative D call: TRBD1 (5 bases). With 5 bases removed from V and 0 bases from J, the gap between germline ends came to 11 bases. In germline, CDR1 is SGHVS, CDR2 FNYEAQ. This CDR3 spans 15 amino acids. This CDR3 reads CASSPEGFSGNTIYF. CDR3 coding DNA: TGTGCCAGCAGCCCGGAGGGGTTCTCTGGAAACACCATATATTTT. Filled out from reference TRBV7-6 and TRBJ1-3, the complete variable domain reads GAGVSQSPRYKVTKRGQDVALRCDPISGHVSLYWYRQALGQGPEFLTYFNYEAQQDKSGLPNDRFSAERPEGSISTLTIQRTEQRDSAMYRCASSPEGFSGNTIYFGEGSWLTVV.

The V call is TRBV6-5, the J call TRBJ1-2; maybe TRBD1 (5 bases). Germline V gene sequence: CDR1 MNHEY, CDR2 SVGAGI. V lost 5 bases and J 4 bases, leaving 17 bases between the germline ends. This CDR3 comprises 15 residues. CDR3 sequence: CASSPGTAGSYGYTF. The CDR3 nucleotides read TGTGCCAGCAGTCCTGGGACGGCGGGGAGCTATGGCTACACCTTC.

This clone was picked up a small number of times. The chain has TRBV18 and TRBJ1-3; 7 bases map to TRBD1. The V and J ends lost 3 bases and 4 bases, in that order; junction bases with no gene match: 18. Per the germline V gene, CDR1 is KGHSH and CDR2 is LQKENI. The CDR3 spans 19 residues. The CDR3 spells CASSPFRMKDRANGNTIYF. CDR3 nucleotides: TGTGCCAGCTCACCGTTCCGAATGAAAGACAGGGCGAACGGAAACACCATATATTTT.

This clone appeared a few times. The gene calls are TRBV4-3 and TRBJ2-7; a weak D match, TRBD1 (6 bases). CDR3 length: 14 residues. V lost 0 bases and J 3 bases, leaving 9 bases between the germline ends. The V gene's germline CDR1 is LGHNA and CDR2 YSLEER. The CDR3 sequence: CASSQELQGYEQYF. CDR3 bases: TGCGCCAGCAGCCAAGAATTACAGGGCTACGAGCAGTACTTC.

V and J are TRBV5-1 and TRBJ2-3; D possibly corresponds to TRBD2 (6 bases). V was pared by 2 bases and J by 6 bases, with 13 bases between. The CDR3 length is 14 residues. CDR1 and CDR2 (germline): SGHRS, YFSETQ. The DNA of the CDR3 is TGCGCCAGCAGCTTCAGGACTACCTCGGATACGCAGTATTTT. As protein: CASSFRTTSDTQYF. The variable domain in full, completed from reference TRBV5-1 and TRBJ2-3, reads KAGVTQTPRYLIKTRGQQVTLSCSPISGHRSVSWYQQTPGQGLQFLFEYFSETQRNKGNFPGRFSGRQFSNSRSEMNVSTLELGDSALYLCASSFRTTSDTQYFGPGTRLTVL.

This chain connects TRBV7-9 to TRBJ2-7, with D possibly matching TRBD2 (6 bases). In germline, CDR1 is SEHNR, CDR2 FQNEAQ (reference sequence). The CDR3 is 15 amino acids. V lost 1 base and J lost 6, with 16 bases in between. The CDR3 sequence is CASSLGRGEWIEQYF. The CDR3 DNA follows: TGTGCCAGCAGCTTAGGTCGCGGGGAGTGGATCGAGCAGTACTTC.

The table lists this clone with a few counts. J is TRBJ1-1 and V is TRBV27; 7 nucleotides line up with TRBD1. The CDR3 is 15 residues long. The germline gives CDR1 MNHEY, CDR2 SMNVEV (reference sequence). After removal of 5 bases from V and 0 bases from J, the junction contained 6 bases not matched to a gene. The CDR3 DNA reads TGTGCCAGCAGTCTAGTACAGGGGATGAACACTGAAGCTTTCTTT. Protein sequence: CASSLVQGMNTEAFF.

This clone was recorded a few times. The chain joins TRBV24-1 to TRBJ2-7; D may be TRBD1 (6 bases). Trimming removed 7 bases at V and 3 bases at J, with 15 bases between. CDR3 size: 14 residues. Looked up from germline, CDR1 is KGHDR and CDR2 is SFDVKD. The CDR3 nucleotides are TGTGCCACCAGGAGGACAGTGGCAGGCTACGAGCAGTACTTC. Its translation is CATRRTVAGYEQYF.

The chain is built from TRBV25-1 and TRBJ1-2, with 10 bases lining up with TRBD1. V shed 1 base, J shed 8 bases, and the junction held 4 bases outside the gene matches. CDR1 MGHDK and CDR2 SYGVNS come from the germline V gene. The CDR3 contains 14 residues. CDR3 sequence (DNA): TGTGCCAGCAGTGAATCCTGGACAGGGGGGGGCTACACCTTC. Protein product: CASSESWTGGGYTF.

This sequence joins TRBV6-5 and TRBJ2-7; no firm D call. The CDR3 consists of 15 residues. Between the trimmed V and J ends, which lost 0 bases and 0 bases, there was a span of 9 bases. Germline loops: CDR1 MNHEY, CDR2 SVGAGI. CDR3 coding DNA: TGTGCCAGCAGTTACTCGGCAACCCTCTCCTACGAGCAGTACTTC. Protein product: CASSYSATLSYEQYF.

This clone was recorded a few times. The chain joins TRBV2 to TRBJ2-7; a weak D match, TRBD2 (6 bases). Germline lookup yields CDR1 SNHLY and CDR2 FYNNEI. This CDR3 has 14 residues. Trimming cost V 5 bases and J 3 bases, with 14 bases left between them. The CDR3 loop reads CASSPGTQNYEQYF. The CDR3 nucleotides are TGTGCCAGCAGTCCCGGGACTCAGAACTACGAGCAGTACTTC.

The chain carries TRBV4-3 and TRBJ1-2; D is undetermined. Trimming pared 1 base from V and 7 bases from J, leaving 13 bases between. Germline V gives CDR1 LGHNA, CDR2 YSLEER. This CDR3 is 14 amino acids long. In DNA, the CDR3 is TGCGCCAGCAGCCAAGCCCGGTCCTTGGTTGGCTACACCTTC. As protein: CASSQARSLVGYTF.